These 10 T cell receptor beta chains were all obtained from the same sample, sequenced in a study of cytomegalovirus exposure and HLA in healthy donors. Use of 60 Vbeta and 13 Jbeta primers characterized the PCR. Clones were read by immunoSEQ multiplex PCR, and TCRdb kept only the in-frame ones, dropping some. The data show about 160,000 clones, over 75% seen once. Specimen: PBMCs. These receptors all stem from a young woman in good health and CMV-seronegative.

The V call is TRBV5-6, the J call TRBJ1-2, with TRBD1 identical over 8 bases. With V trimmed by 0 bases and J by 4 bases, 2 bases remained unmatched. The germline gives CDR1 SGHDT, CDR2 YYEEEE. The CDR3 has 14 residues. The CDR3 protein is CASSLGTGPYGYTF. As DNA, the CDR3 is TGTGCCAGCAGCTTGGGGACAGGGCCCTATGGCTACACCTTC.

The gene calls are TRBV5-1 and TRBJ1-2; the D gene is possibly TRBD1 (6 bases). CDR1 is SGHRS, CDR2 YFSETQ, per germline. Trimming took off 0 bases at V and 0 bases at J, with 12 bases between the two ends. This CDR3 comprises 16 residues. Here the CDR3 reads CASSLAGALANYGYTF. In DNA, the CDR3 is TGCGCCAGCAGCTTGGCAGGGGCCCTAGCTAACTATGGCTACACCTTC.

The chain carries TRBV28 and TRBJ2-7; 7 bases match TRBD1. The CDR3 extends over 15 amino acids. The junction had 8 bases not matched to a gene; V was cut back by 3 bases and J by 3 bases. Germline V gene sequence: CDR1 MDHEN, CDR2 SYDVKM. CDR3 residues: CASSFRGGQDYEQYF. CDR3 coding DNA: TGTGCCAGCAGTTTTCGAGGCGGACAGGACTACGAGCAGTACTTC.

The gene calls are TRBV10-2 and TRBJ2-2, with 10 nucleotides matching TRBD1. Germline loops: CDR1 WSHSY, CDR2 SAAADI. Germline trimming cut 8 bases from V and 6 bases from J; bases unmatched to any gene: 0. The CDR3 spans 12 residues. CDR3 nucleotide sequence: TGCGCCAGCGGGACAGGGGCCGGGGAGCTGTTTTTT. Amino acid sequence: CASGTGAGELFF.

This clone was seen a few times. The chain is built from TRBV7-8 and TRBJ1-1; D is unresolved. The CDR3 spans 13 residues. The ends were cut back, 2 bases at V and 7 bases at J, with 11 bases in the middle. Germline assignment: CDR1 SGHVS and CDR2 FQNEAQ. The chain's CDR3 is CASSLFGGNEAFF. The CDR3 DNA reads as TGTGCCAGCAGCTTATTCGGCGGGAATGAAGCTTTCTTT. The full variable domain, rest sourced from reference TRBV7-8 and TRBJ1-1, is GAGVSQSPRYKVAKRGQDVALRCDPISGHVSLFWYQQALGQGPEFLTYFQNEAQLDKSGLPSDRFFAERPEGSVSTLKIQRTQQEDSAVYLCASSLFGGNEAFFGQGTRLTVV.

This chain's CDR3 is CASNVGGPYNEQFF. DNA for the CDR3: TGTGCCAGCAACGTCGGGGGGCCCTACAATGAGCAGTTCTTC. The chain carries TRBV2 and TRBJ2-1; D might be TRBD2 (7 bases). Germline assignment: CDR1 SNHLY and CDR2 FYNNEI. With 7 bases removed from V and 2 bases from J, the gap between germline ends came to 12 bases. The CDR3 extends over 14 amino acids.

The chain combines TRBV6-1 with TRBJ1-2; D is unclear. CDR1 is MNHNS and CDR2 is SASEGT in the germline V gene. V lost 5 bases, J lost 1 base, and 11 bases lay in between. The CDR3 sequence is 14 residues long. The CDR3 region has the DNA TGTGCCAGCAGTTTAATGGACTATAACTATGGCTACACCTTC. This encodes CASSLMDYNYGYTF.

The V call is TRBV19, the J call TRBJ1-1; 7 nucleotides align to TRBD1. The germline V gene has CDR1 LNHDA and CDR2 SQIVND (reference sequence). V dropped 7 bases and J dropped 6; count of bases not matched to a gene: 14. The CDR3 length is 15 residues. The chain's CDR3 is CASTAFPGGTPEAFF. The DNA for the CDR3 is TGTGCCAGTACCGCCTTCCCAGGGGGAACGCCTGAAGCTTTCTTT.

CDR3 bases: TGTGCCAGTAGTATTGAGGTGGTTGACTATGGCTACACCTTC. It codes for CASSIEVVDYGYTF. This sequence joins TRBV19 and TRBJ1-2; no reliable D call. CDR3 length equals 14 residues. Deletions cut 3 bases from V and 3 bases from J, with 11 bases between. Germline V gene sequence: CDR1 LNHDA, CDR2 SQIVND (reference sequence).

The rearrangement links TRBV7-2 to TRBJ2-7; weak D call: TRBD1 (7 bases). The V end lost 0 bases, the J end lost 3 bases, and 12 bases lay between the germline ends. The CDR3 totals 15 residues. Germline assignment: CDR1 SGHTA and CDR2 FQGNSA. CDR3 in DNA: TGTGCCAGCAGCTTAGCTGCAGGGGGAGGCTACGAGCAGTACTTC. It encodes CASSLAAGGGYEQYF.